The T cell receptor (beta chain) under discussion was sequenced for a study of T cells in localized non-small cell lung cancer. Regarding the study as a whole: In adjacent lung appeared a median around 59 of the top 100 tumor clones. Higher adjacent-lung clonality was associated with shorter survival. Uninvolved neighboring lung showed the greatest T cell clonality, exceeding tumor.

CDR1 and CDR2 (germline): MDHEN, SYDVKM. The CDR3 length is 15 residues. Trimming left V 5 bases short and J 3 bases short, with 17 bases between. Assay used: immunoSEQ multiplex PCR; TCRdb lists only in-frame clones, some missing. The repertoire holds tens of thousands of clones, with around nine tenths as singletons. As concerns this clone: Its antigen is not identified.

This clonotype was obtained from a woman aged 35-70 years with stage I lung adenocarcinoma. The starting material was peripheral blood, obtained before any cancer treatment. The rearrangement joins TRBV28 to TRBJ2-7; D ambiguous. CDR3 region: CASSPPGSLVYEQYF. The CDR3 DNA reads TGTGCCAGCAGTCCCCCCGGGTCCTTGGTCTACGAGCAGTACTTC.